At least ten counts were recorded for the clone carrying this T cell receptor beta chain. Its antigen is not known. The sample is drawn from a study of CD8+CD57+ T cells in acquired aplastic anemia. Patients selected for sequencing had displayed CD8+CD57+ cell expansion by flow cytometry. Each patient had severe acquired aplastic anemia. CDR3 and TCR beta VDJ profiling relied on a genomic DNA template. TCRdb analysed the reads with MiXCR anew, one entry per CDR3 protein. There are around 200,000 distinct CDR3 sequences in the sample; roughly 50% occur only once, and about 20% lies in the top ten. Study-wide results and caveats: Significance was not reached for CD8+ Simpson's diversity between patients and controls.

The sequencing input was sorted CD4+, CD8+, or CD8+CD57+ T cells (not recorded which) from PBMCs. The receptor's source is a human donor with aplastic anemia.

CDR3 nucleotide sequence: TGCGCCAGCAGCCAATGGACACTCCCCTCAGGGCAGTACTTC. Amino acids: CASSQWTLPSGQYF. The chain is built from TRBV4-1 and TRBJ2-7, with a weak D call TRBD1 (5 bases). This CDR3 comprises 14 residues. CDR1 and CDR2 (germline): MGHRA, YSYEKL. The ends were cut back, 2 bases at V and 9 bases at J, with 17 bases in the middle.